This note documents a single T cell receptor (beta chain) sequence. The data derive from a study of STAT5B mutations in CD4+ large granular lymphocyte leukemia. The V end lost 0 bases, the J end lost 5 bases, and 16 bases lay between the germline ends. The CDR3 sequence is 17 residues long. From germline, CDR1 is LGHNA and CDR2 YSLEER. Clones were read by immunoSEQ multiplex PCR, and TCRdb kept only the in-frame ones, dropping some. The profile shows about 31,000 clones, less than 75% of them singletons. This chain connects TRBV4-3 to TRBJ1-4, with a weak D call TRBD1 (6 bases). The sample was CD4+ T cells from blood buffy coats. The clonotype comes from a human donor in good health. The CDR3 protein is CASSQDGQGGGNEKLFF. CDR3 DNA sequence: TGCGCCAGCAGCCAAGATGGCCAGGGAGGGGGGAATGAAAAACTGTTTTTT.